This passage covers 15 T cell receptor beta chains from one sample sequenced in a study of human T cells and chemical hapten exposure. TCRdb analysed the RACE reads with MiXCR anew, one entry per CDR3 protein. This table has fewer than 200,000 distinct CDR3 sequences, approximately 29% appearing once. Time point described: pre-sensitization, week 0. Treatment specified: therapeutic diphenylcyclopropenone sensitization with weekly scalp DPC. The sequencing here drew on whole blood, taken in connection with sensitization to the hapten diphenylcyclopropenone (DPC). The receptors come from a woman aged 30 to 39 with alopecia areata. Some clones in this sample may be carry-over from other donors' samples.

This clonotype was observed a handful of times. The chain uses TRBV20-1 and TRBJ2-7, with 9 bases lining up with TRBD2. This CDR3 has 14 amino acids. J lost 2 bases, V lost 2 bases, and 4 bases had no gene match. Germline V gene sequence: CDR1 DFQATT, CDR2 SNEGSKA (reference sequence). The CDR3 DNA reads as TGCAGTGCTAGATCCGGGACTAGCACCTACGAGCAGTACTTC. It is translated as CSARSGTSTYEQYF.

This clonotype showed up just a few times. The genes are TRBV7-2 and TRBJ1-6; no definite D call. This CDR3 spans 12 amino acids. Germline assignment: CDR1 SGHTA and CDR2 FQGNSA. Trimming left V 0 bases short and J 9 bases short, with 3 bases between. This chain's CDR3 is CASSLAGSPLHF. The DNA of the CDR3 is TGTGCCAGCAGCTTAGCTGGTTCACCCCTCCACTTT.

As DNA, the CDR3 is TGTGCCAGTAGTATCTTGGCCGCGGCCAGCACAGATACGCAGTATTTT. Protein product: CASSILAAASTDTQYF. The V call is TRBV19, the J call TRBJ2-3; no clear D. The V gene's germline CDR1 is LNHDA and CDR2 SQIVND (reference sequence). Trimming pared 3 bases from V and 0 bases from J, leaving 13 bases between. The CDR3 sequence is 16 residues long.

The rearrangement joins TRBV7-8 to TRBJ2-3; 9 bases align to TRBD2. The CDR3 extends over 16 amino acids. J lost 3 bases, V lost 0 bases, and 4 bases had no gene match. Germline V gene lookup returns CDR1 SGHVS and CDR2 FQNEAQ. The CDR3 protein is CASSLAGRGGTDTQYF. In nucleotides, the CDR3 is TGTGCCAGCAGCTTAGCCGGGCGGGGGGGGACAGATACGCAGTATTTT.

The V and J genes are TRBV20-1 and TRBJ2-5, with 8 positions matching TRBD2. CDR1 and CDR2 (germline): DFQATT, SNEGSKA (reference sequence). The CDR3 totals 16 residues. The trim removed 3 bases at V and 5 bases at J, leaving 14 bases unmatched. For the CDR3, the DNA is TGCAGTGCTAGTAGCGTCAGCGGGGGCCCCTACGAGACCCAGTACTTC. Amino acid sequence: CSASSVSGGPYETQYF.

The rearrangement links TRBV28 to TRBJ1-4, with 7 nucleotides matching TRBD1. V lost 4 bases and J lost 5; bases outside the gene matches: 10. CDR1 and CDR2 from the germline V gene are MDHEN and SYDVKM. The CDR3 is 16 residues long. The CDR3 DNA follows: TGTGCCAGCAGTTCTTATGTAGGGACAGTGAATGAAAAACTGTTTTTT. It is translated as CASSSYVGTVNEKLFF.

V is TRBV7-2 and J is TRBJ1-2; no firm D call. Trimming removed 4 bases from V and 7 bases from J, with 4 bases in between. The length of the CDR3 is 10 residues. Germline V gene sequence: CDR1 SGHTA, CDR2 FQGNSA. The CDR3 DNA follows: TGTGCCAGCAGCTCCCGTGGCTACACCTTC. Its protein is CASSSRGYTF.

This clonotype was seen ten or more times. The gene calls are TRBV7-2 and TRBJ1-5; D gene uncertain. This CDR3 region has 13 residues. V was pared by 5 bases and J by 2 bases, with 7 bases between. The germline V gene encodes CDR1 SGHTA and CDR2 FQGNSA. CDR3 protein: CASSRQRNQPQHF. The CDR3 nucleotides read TGTGCCAGCAGCCGGCAACGCAATCAGCCCCAGCATTTT.

This clonotype was counted many times. This chain's CDR3 is CATGEGPYEQYF. The CDR3 bases are TGTGCCACCGGGGAGGGGCCCTACGAGCAGTACTTC. The J gene is TRBJ2-7, the V gene TRBV28; TRBD2 matches at 7 bases. The V segment lost 10 bases and the J segment 2 bases; nucleotides outside the gene matches: 5. Germline V lookup: CDR1 MDHEN, CDR2 SYDVKM. This CDR3 has 12 residues.

The chain recombines TRBV18 with TRBJ2-3, with D perhaps matching TRBD2 (6 bases). CDR3 size: 15 residues. CDR1 and CDR2 from the germline V gene are KGHSH and LQKENI. Trimming cost V 3 bases and J 6 bases, with 16 bases left between them. The CDR3 region is CASSPGLTQRDTQYF. The CDR3 nucleotides read TGTGCCAGCTCACCGGGACTCACCCAAAGGGATACGCAGTATTTT.

The rearrangement links TRBV7-2 to TRBJ2-7, with TRBD2 matching over 9 bases. The CDR3 spans 14 residues. V lost 8 bases and J lost 5; bases outside the gene matches: 10. The germline V gene encodes CDR1 SGHTA and CDR2 FQGNSA. CDR3 coding DNA: TGTGCCAGCCTCCTAGCGGGGCTAGCGAACGAGCAGTACTTC. This codes for CASLLAGLANEQYF.

This clonotype was seen many times. CDR3 in amino acids: CSARDRGTGYTF. The CDR3 coding sequence is TGCAGTGCTAGAGATCGTGGTACGGGCTACACCTTC. This chain links TRBV20-1 with TRBJ1-2; unclear D gene. The CDR3 has 12 amino acids. Trimming removed 0 bases from V and 8 bases from J, with 10 bases in between. Per germline, CDR1 DFQATT and CDR2 SNEGSKA (reference sequence).

The sample holds a few counts of this clonotype. The chain links TRBV3-1 to TRBJ1-5; D is unclear. The length of the CDR3 is 14 residues. The ends were cut back, 1 base at V and 4 bases at J, with 8 bases in the middle. Germline V gives CDR1 LGHDT, CDR2 YNNKEL (reference sequence). Here the CDR3 reads CASSQGAENQPQHF. CDR3 coding DNA: TGTGCCAGCAGCCAAGGGGCAGAAAATCAGCCCCAGCATTTT.

The chain is built from TRBV28 and TRBJ1-3, with D perhaps TRBD1 (6 bases). Between the trimmed V and J ends, which lost 7 bases and 4 bases, there was a span of 11 bases. The CDR3 is 13 amino acids. Germline V gives CDR1 MDHEN, CDR2 SYDVKM. The CDR3, as DNA: TGTGCCAGCATAGGGACATTCGGAAACACCATATATTTT. It translates to CASIGTFGNTIYF.

The genes are TRBV5-1 and TRBJ1-1, with 7 bases matching TRBD1. The CDR3 sequence is 14 residues long. Germline CDR1 is SGHRS and CDR2 is YFSETQ. V shed 0 bases, J shed 4 bases, and the junction held 3 bases outside the gene matches. The CDR3 spells CASSLEGASTEAFF. In DNA form, the CDR3 reads TGCGCCAGCAGCTTGGAGGGGGCGAGCACTGAAGCTTTCTTT.